Below are 3 T cell receptor beta chains sequenced from a single sample in a study of PD-L1 blockade in urothelial cancer. Time point here: pretreatment peripheral blood. The data were produced by immunoSEQ multiplex PCR, yet TCRdb's version contains in-frame clones alone and is incomplete. The table includes 60,000 or so clones, around 86% detected once. The sequenced sample was PBMCs, obtained around atezolizumab (anti-PD-L1) treatment. Receptors were obtained from a man between 70 and 80 years old with urothelial cancer.

The chain combines TRBV11-2 with TRBJ1-3, with D unresolved. V was clipped by 1 base and J by 6 bases, with 10 bases between them. Germline loops: CDR1 SGHAT, CDR2 FQNNGV. The CDR3 covers 14 residues. The DNA for the CDR3 is TGTGCCAGCAGCTTAGGGCAGGTTTCAAACACCATATATTTT. Residues: CASSLGQVSNTIYF.

The genes are TRBV18 and TRBJ1-2; D is perhaps TRBD1 (6 bases). CDR3 length equals 16 residues. Per germline, CDR1 KGHSH and CDR2 LQKENI. V was trimmed by 1 base and J by 2 bases, leaving 14 bases between them. The CDR3 sequence is CASSPQRQDMNYGYTF. The CDR3, as DNA: TGTGCCAGCTCACCACAACGACAGGATATGAACTATGGCTACACCTTC.

J is TRBJ2-2 and V is TRBV30; TRBD1 might be the D (5 bases). Germline CDR1 is GTSNPN and CDR2 is SVGIG (reference sequence). Trimming stripped 2 bases from V and 1 base from J, with 8 bases between. The CDR3 spans 14 residues. CDR3 region: CAWSQGQNTGELFF. As DNA, the CDR3 is TGTGCCTGGAGTCAGGGCCAGAACACCGGGGAGCTGTTTTTT.